This passage covers 25 T cell receptor beta chains from one sample sequenced in a study of a mutant IDH1 vaccine in newly diagnosed glioma. Time point meaning: week 11, during vaccination. With topical imiquimod, each dose of the vaccine consisted of 300 ug of mutant IDH1 20-mer peptide. Their cognate antigens are unknown. Assay used: immunoSEQ multiplex PCR; TCRdb lists only in-frame clones, some missing. Found here are 100,000 to 120,000 clones, roughly 88% of them singletons; the top ten hold roughly 0.62%. The sequenced sample was PBMCs, obtained from a glioma patient whose treatment included an IDH1 peptide vaccine. The receptors stem from a woman aged 50 to 60 with glioma.

This chain connects TRBV28 to TRBJ1-5, with D hard to call. Germline values: CDR1 MDHEN, CDR2 SYDVKM. Deletions cut 7 bases from V and 5 bases from J, with 18 bases between. CDR3 length: 15 residues. This chain's CDR3 is CASNLPGRRYQPQHF. The CDR3 DNA sequence: TGTGCCAGCAATCTCCCGGGCAGGCGCTATCAGCCCCAGCATTTT.

The CDR3 loop is CASSLGGRYQETQYF. The DNA of the CDR3 is TGTGCCAGCAGCTTGGGGGGACGTTACCAAGAGACCCAGTACTTC. The V and J genes are TRBV5-4 and TRBJ2-5; D may be TRBD1 or TRBD2 (5 bases each). Trimming pared 0 bases from V and 0 bases from J, leaving 9 bases between. This CDR3 is 15 amino acids long. CDR1 is SGHNT and CDR2 is YYREEE in the germline V gene (reference sequence).

This clone was observed a single time. One junction end does not reproduce the germline sequence, and a read error may be involved. Here the CDR3 reads CASGLGTGYNGELFF. In nucleotides, the CDR3 is TGTGCCAGCGGTTTAGGGACAGGGTACAACGGGGAGCTGTTTTTT. The rearrangement uses TRBV28 and TRBJ2-2, with 9 bases aligning to TRBD1. Germline CDR1 and CDR2: MDHEN and SYDVKM. There are 15 residues in the CDR3. The whole variable domain, filled in from reference TRBV28 and TRBJ2-2, reads DVKVTQSSRYLVKRTGEKVFLECVQDMDHENMFWYRQDPGLGLRLIYFSYDVKMKEKGDIPEGYSVSREKKERFSLILESASTNQTSMYLCASGLGTGYNGELFFGEGSRLTVL.

The chain carries TRBV5-1 and TRBJ2-3; maybe TRBD2 (5 bases). Germline lookup yields CDR1 SGHRS and CDR2 YFSETQ. Trimming left V 5 bases short and J 5 bases short, with 12 bases between. The CDR3 sequence is 13 residues long. CDR3 nucleotides: TGCGCCAGCAGGCGAGGGTTCGGAGATACGCAGTATTTT. Residues: CASRRGFGDTQYF.

The chain carries TRBV5-1 and TRBJ1-1; tentative D call: TRBD1 (5 bases). The length of the CDR3 is 15 residues. Trimming shortened V by 4 bases and J by 1 base, and 14 bases separated the two germline ends. Looked up from germline, CDR1 is SGHRS and CDR2 is YFSETQ. The CDR3, as DNA: TGCGCCAGCAGCGGATTTACGGGGGGGAACACTGAAGCTTTCTTT. Translation: CASSGFTGGNTEAFF.

The gene calls are TRBV23-1 and TRBJ2-1; TRBD2 aligns across 10 bases. TRBV23-1 counts as an open reading frame of uncertain function. With V trimmed by 3 bases and J by 9 bases, 11 bases remained unmatched. The CDR3 totals 16 residues. Here the CDR3 reads CASSHTKSGRAGEQFF. CDR3 bases: TGCGCCAGCAGTCATACCAAAAGCGGGAGGGCGGGTGAGCAGTTCTTC.

V and J are TRBV7-3 and TRBJ2-2, with 13 bases matching TRBD2. After removal of 6 bases from V and 7 bases from J, the junction contained 5 bases not matched to a gene. In germline, CDR1 is SGHTA, CDR2 FQGTGA. The CDR3 spans 15 residues. CDR3 sequence: CASRLAGGPDGELFF. The CDR3 region has the DNA TGTGCCAGCAGACTAGCGGGAGGGCCTGACGGGGAGCTGTTTTTT.

The V and J genes are TRBV5-1 and TRBJ2-5; TRBD2 agrees at 12 bases. This CDR3 contains 17 residues. Germline values: CDR1 SGHRS, CDR2 YFSETQ. V was pared by 4 bases and J by 1 base, with 8 bases of the junction left unmatched. CDR3 nucleotides: TGCGCCAGCAGCCCCGGGACTAGCGGGCTTCTCCAAGAGACCCAGTACTTC. As protein: CASSPGTSGLLQETQYF.

This clone was detected only a few times. The chain couples TRBV4-1 to TRBJ1-3; a weak D match, TRBD1 (6 bases). The CDR3 contains 14 residues. Looked up from germline, CDR1 is MGHRA and CDR2 is YSYEKL. The germline V and J ends were trimmed by 5 bases and 2 bases, with 10 bases remaining between them. In nucleotides, the CDR3 is TGCGCCAGCAGCTTCTGGGACACTGGAAACACCATATATTTT. Translating gives CASSFWDTGNTIYF.

The chain combines TRBV4-2 with TRBJ1-4; 7 nucleotides match TRBD1. Per the germline V gene, CDR1 is LGHNA and CDR2 is YNFKEQ. This CDR3 is built from 16 residues. J lost 3 bases, V lost 0 bases, and 4 bases had no gene match. Here the CDR3 reads CASSQDEGQPNEKLFF. The CDR3 DNA sequence: TGTGCCAGCAGCCAAGATGAGGGACAGCCTAATGAAAAACTGTTTTTT.

Concerning this clone: Other DNA sequences in this sample translate to the same CDR3. The chain uses TRBV7-9 and TRBJ1-5, with D uncertain. The germline CDR1 and CDR2 sequences are SEHNR and FQNEAQ (reference sequence). V shed 0 bases and J shed 3 bases, with 0 bases lying between them. The CDR3 extends over 12 amino acids. The CDR3 here is CASSLANQPQHF. The CDR3, as DNA: TGTGCCAGCAGCTTAGCCAATCAGCCCCAGCATTTT.

The chain joins TRBV30 to TRBJ2-7, with D perhaps TRBD1 (5 bases). CDR1 is GTSNPN, CDR2 SVGIG, per germline (reference sequence). The CDR3 has 12 amino acids. With 0 bases removed from V and 9 bases from J, the gap between germline ends came to 12 bases. CDR3 loop: CAWSVVRRVQYF. DNA of the CDR3: TGTGCCTGGAGTGTGGTCCGCAGGGTGCAGTACTTC.

This sequence joins TRBV29-1 and TRBJ2-3, with 8 bases that match TRBD1. The germline CDR1 and CDR2 sequences are SQVTM and ANQGSEA. V lost 6 bases and J lost 0; bases outside the gene matches: 5. This CDR3 spans 14 amino acids. As DNA, the CDR3 is TGCAGCGTCGCCGGGACAGGTAGCACAGATACGCAGTATTTT. This encodes CSVAGTGSTDTQYF.

The V call is TRBV4-1, the J call TRBJ1-2, with TRBD1 matching 11 bases. CDR3 length: 13 amino acids. Germline trimming cut 4 bases from V and 6 bases from J; bases unmatched to any gene: 1. CDR1 and CDR2 from the germline V gene are MGHRA and YSYEKL. CDR3 coding DNA: TGCGCCAGCAGCCGGACAGGGGGCGATGGCTACACCTTC. Translating it yields CASSRTGGDGYTF.

The rearrangement joins TRBV18 to TRBJ2-5; TRBD1 is a possible D gene (6 bases). The germline V gene has CDR1 KGHSH and CDR2 LQKENI. There are 16 residues in the CDR3. Trimming pared 3 bases from V and 0 bases from J, leaving 14 bases between. CDR3 protein: CASSPPGQLYQETQYF. CDR3 in DNA: TGTGCCAGCTCACCGCCCGGACAGTTGTACCAAGAGACCCAGTACTTC. The whole variable domain, filled in from reference TRBV18 and TRBJ2-5, reads NAGVMQNPRHLVRRRGQEARLRCSPMKGHSHVYWYRQLPEEGLKFMVYLQKENIIDESGMPKERFSAEFPKEGPSILRIQQVVRGDSAAYFCASSPPGQLYQETQYFGPGTRLLVL.

This chain connects TRBV30 to TRBJ1-3; 11 nucleotides match TRBD1. This CDR3 comprises 13 residues. Trimming took 8 bases from V and 4 from J; bases not matched to a gene: 4. The germline V gene has CDR1 GTSNPN and CDR2 SVGIG (reference sequence). CDR3 protein: CASGTGGGNTIYF. DNA for the CDR3: TGTGCCAGTGGGACAGGGGGGGGAAACACCATATATTTT.

This sequence joins TRBV27 and TRBJ2-5, with 8 bases fitting TRBD2. The J call may be faulty, since TRBJ2-7 better matches the DNA end. This CDR3 is built from 22 residues. Germline CDR1 MNHEY, CDR2 SMNVEV (reference sequence). The CDR3 loop reads CASSIGLSAYSQRREDSYEQYF. CDR3 nucleotides: TGTGCCAGCAGCATCGGACTATCGGCATATTCTCAGCGGCGGGAGGACTCCTACGAGCAGTACTTC.

V gene TRBV9 combines with J gene TRBJ1-3, with TRBD1 matching over 9 bases. This CDR3 has 16 amino acids. The junction had 9 bases not matched to a gene; V was cut back by 0 bases and J by 8 bases. CDR1 is SGDLS and CDR2 is YYNGEE in the germline V gene. CDR3 region: CASSVDRTGAVDTIYF. CDR3 coding DNA: TGTGCCAGCAGCGTAGATCGGACAGGGGCGGTTGACACCATATATTTT.

This chain connects TRBV10-2 to TRBJ1-3, with D possibly being TRBD1 (5 bases). In germline, CDR1 is WSHSY, CDR2 SAAADI. V was clipped by 6 bases and J by 2 bases, with 11 bases between them. This CDR3 contains 14 residues. The CDR3 DNA reads TGCGCCAGCAGCTCCGGGGGTACTGGAAACACCATATATTTT. This translates into CASSSGGTGNTIYF.

In this sample, this clone turned up a few times. The V and J genes are TRBV10-3 and TRBJ2-2; 12 bases map to TRBD2. The germline gives CDR1 ENHRY, CDR2 SYGVKD. The CDR3 is 14 amino acids. The J segment lost 4 bases and the V segment lost 9 bases, leaving 3 bases of the junction unmatched. CDR3 nucleotides: TGTGCCATGACTAGCGGGAGTCGCACCGGGGAGCTGTTTTTT. This gives the protein CAMTSGSRTGELFF.

This sequence joins TRBV5-4 and TRBJ2-2; 10 bases are shared with TRBD1. The germline CDR1 and CDR2 sequences are SGHNT and YYREEE (reference sequence). The CDR3 loop spans 18 amino acids. With 4 bases clipped from V and 6 bases from J, the junction kept 15 bases outside the gene matches. The CDR3 bases are TGTGCCAGCAGCCCAGACAGGGGGCGCTTGGGGAATTCCGGGGAGCTGTTTTTT. It encodes CASSPDRGRLGNSGELFF. The full variable domain, in which reference TRBV5-4 and TRBJ2-2 provide the parts outside the CDR3, is ETGVTQSPTHLIKTRGQQVTLRCSSQSGHNTVSWYQQALGQGPQFIFQYYREEENGRGNFPPRFSGLQFPNYSSELNVNALELDDSALYLCASSPDRGRLGNSGELFFGEGSRLTVL.

The V gene is TRBV6-5, the J gene TRBJ1-2; 9 bases map to TRBD1. The CDR3 is 14 amino acids. With 6 bases clipped from V and 4 bases from J, the junction kept 6 bases outside the gene matches. The germline gives CDR1 MNHEY, CDR2 SVGAGI. The CDR3, as DNA: TGTGCCAGCAGCCGGACAGGGGCCACCTATGGCTACACCTTC. It yields the protein CASSRTGATYGYTF.

The chain links TRBV6-6 to TRBJ2-3, with unresolved D. This CDR3 is 12 amino acids long. The V end lost 7 bases, the J end lost 5 bases, and 10 bases lay between the germline ends. In germline, CDR1 is MNHNY, CDR2 SVGAGI (reference sequence). CDR3 DNA sequence: TGTGCCAGCACCCAAAGGGTAGATACGCAGTATTTT. Protein sequence: CASTQRVDTQYF.

The J gene is TRBJ2-2, the V gene TRBV4-1, with 7 bases identical to TRBD1. The junction had 6 bases not matched to a gene; V was cut back by 3 bases and J by 2 bases. The germline CDR1 and CDR2 sequences are MGHRA and YSYEKL. The CDR3 extends over 16 amino acids. CDR3 sequence reads: CASSHRQGSNTGELFF. DNA for the CDR3: TGCGCCAGCAGCCATAGACAGGGTAGTAACACCGGGGAGCTGTTTTTT.

The chain joins TRBV18 to TRBJ2-7; 7 bases are a match to TRBD1. With V trimmed by 3 bases and J by 3 bases, 5 bases remained unmatched. There are 14 residues in the CDR3. Germline values: CDR1 KGHSH, CDR2 LQKENI. CDR3 in DNA: TGTGCCAGCTCACCCGGGACAGCACACTACGAGCAGTACTTC. The encoded protein is CASSPGTAHYEQYF.